The source of this T cell receptor (beta chain) is a study of cytomegalovirus exposure and HLA in healthy donors. From germline, CDR1 is SGHAT and CDR2 FQNNGV. The CDR3 is made up of 16 amino acids. V was cut by 7 bases and J by 5 bases, with 23 bases left in between. Amplification used 60 Vbeta primers and 13 Jbeta primers. Libraries were prepared by immunoSEQ multiplex PCR; TCRdb keeps only in-frame clonotypes and omits some of them. The sample includes 95,000 to 110,000 clones, approximately 64% seen only once; the top ten take roughly 3.5%. The chain joins TRBV11-2 to TRBJ2-5; weak D call: TRBD2 (5 bases). This TCR derives from a woman in her forties or fifties in good health and CMV-seronegative. Material for sequencing was PBMCs. CDR3 in DNA: TGTGCCAGCACCTCTACGGACGGGATGATGGTGGAGACCCAGTACTTC. Translated, it gives CASTSTDGMMVETQYF.